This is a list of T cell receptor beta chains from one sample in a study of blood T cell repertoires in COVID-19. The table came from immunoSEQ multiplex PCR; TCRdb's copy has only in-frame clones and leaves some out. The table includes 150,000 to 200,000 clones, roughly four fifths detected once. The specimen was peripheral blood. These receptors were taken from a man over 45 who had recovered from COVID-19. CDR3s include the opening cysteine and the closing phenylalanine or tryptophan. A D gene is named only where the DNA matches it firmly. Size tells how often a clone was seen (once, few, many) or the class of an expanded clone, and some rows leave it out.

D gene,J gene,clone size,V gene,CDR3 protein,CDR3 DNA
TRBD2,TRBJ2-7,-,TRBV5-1,CASSLTGTSGRVNYEQYF,TGCGCCAGCAGCTTGACCGGGACTAGCGGGAGGGTGAACTACGAGCAGTACTTC
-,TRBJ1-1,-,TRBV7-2,CASSFGQMNTEAFF,TGTGCCAGCAGCTTCGGACAGATGAACACTGAAGCTTTCTTT
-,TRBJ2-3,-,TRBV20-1,CSASYVGQGGDTQYF,TGCAGTGCTAGTTATGTCGGACAAGGAGGGGATACGCAGTATTTT
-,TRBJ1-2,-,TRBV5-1,CASSLGQRSGYTF,TGCGCCAGCAGCCTAGGACAGCGGTCGGGCTACACCTTC
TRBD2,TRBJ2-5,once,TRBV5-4,CASSFKLAGTGETQYF,TGTGCCAGCAGCTTTAAACTAGCGGGAACAGGGGAGACCCAGTACTTC
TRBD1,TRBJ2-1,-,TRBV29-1,CSGPGQGNEQFF,TGCAGCGGCCCGGGACAGGGGAATGAGCAGTTCTTC
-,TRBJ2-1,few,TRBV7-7,CASSQDLYNEQFF,TGTGCCAGCAGCCAGGACTTATACAATGAGCAGTTCTTC
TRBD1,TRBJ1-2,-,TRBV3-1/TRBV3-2,CASSQETGARSYGYTF,TGTGCCAGCAGCCAGGAAACAGGGGCCCGCAGCTATGGCTACACCTTC
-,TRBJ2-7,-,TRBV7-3,CASSLIPGYEQYF,TGTGCCAGCAGCTTAATTCCAGGATACGAGCAGTACTTC
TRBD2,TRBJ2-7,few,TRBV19,CASSIGSLAGSYEQYF,TGTGCCAGTAGTATAGGTTCACTAGCGGGGAGCTACGAGCAGTACTTC
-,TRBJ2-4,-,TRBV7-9,CASSLYDSGKNIQYF,TGTGCCAGCAGCTTATATGATAGCGGTAAAAACATTCAGTACTTC
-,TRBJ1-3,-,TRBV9,CASSVGGGYSGNTIYF,TGTGCCAGCAGCGTAGGAGGGGGTTACTCTGGAAACACCATATATTTT
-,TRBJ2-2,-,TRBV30,CAWDTGTNTGELFF,TGTGCCTGGGATACCGGGACTAACACCGGGGAGCTGTTTTTT
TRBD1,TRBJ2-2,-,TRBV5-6,CASSLRGQGTNTGELFF,TGTGCCAGCAGCTTGAGGGGACAGGGGACGAACACCGGGGAGCTGTTTTTT
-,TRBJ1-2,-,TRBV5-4,CASAKEEYYGYTF,TGTGCCAGCGCGAAAGAGGAGTACTATGGCTACACCTTC
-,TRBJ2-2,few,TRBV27,CASRLLGPGELFF,TGTGCCAGCAGGTTGCTTGGCCCCGGGGAGCTGTTTTTT
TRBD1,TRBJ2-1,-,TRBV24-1,CATSGIPGQGAHNEQFF,TGTGCCACCAGTGGCATCCCGGGACAGGGGGCTCACAATGAGCAGTTCTTC
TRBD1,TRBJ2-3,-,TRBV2,CASSTGQSAGTDTQYF,TGTGCCAGCAGTACGGGACAGTCTGCCGGCACAGATACGCAGTATTTT
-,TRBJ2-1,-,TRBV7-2,CASSPQVATGFGRDEQFF,TGTGCCAGCAGTCCCCAGGTCGCAACAGGGTTTGGTAGAGATGAGCAGTTCTTC
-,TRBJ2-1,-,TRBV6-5,CASSYGGSNEQFF,TGTGCCAGCAGTTACGGGGGGAGCAATGAGCAGTTCTTC
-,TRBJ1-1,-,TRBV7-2,CASSAGTQLGGPFF,TGTGCCAGCAGCGCCGGGACACAACTCGGGGGGCCTTTCTTT
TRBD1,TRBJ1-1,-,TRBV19,CASRVGQGPWGTEAFF,TGTGCCAGTAGGGTGGGACAGGGACCTTGGGGCACTGAAGCTTTCTTT
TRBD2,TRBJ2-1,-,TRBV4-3,CASSLSGPTYNEQFF,TGCGCCAGCAGCCTTAGCGGGCCAACCTACAATGAGCAGTTCTTC
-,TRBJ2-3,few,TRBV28,CAATEGASTDTQYF,TGCGCTGCCACTGAGGGCGCTAGCACAGATACGCAGTATTTT
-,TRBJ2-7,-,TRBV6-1,CASSEVWQRYEQYF,TGTGCCAGCAGTGAAGTCTGGCAGCGCTACGAGCAGTACTTC
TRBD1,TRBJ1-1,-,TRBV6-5,CASSLGQGNTEAFF,TGTGCCAGCAGTTTAGGACAGGGGAACACTGAAGCTTTCTTT
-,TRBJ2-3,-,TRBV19,CASSRLSTDTQYF,TGTGCCAGTAGTCGACTGAGCACAGATACGCAGTATTTT
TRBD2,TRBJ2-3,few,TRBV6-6,CASSRAPPGLAGPTDTQYF,TGTGCCAGCAGTCGGGCCCCCCCGGGACTAGCGGGGCCCACAGATACGCAGTATTTT
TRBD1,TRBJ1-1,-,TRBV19,CASSDRGTGEAFF,TGTGCCAGTAGCGACAGGGGAACGGGTGAAGCTTTCTTT
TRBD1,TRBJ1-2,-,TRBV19,CASSLTGQGSNYGYTF,TGTGCCAGTAGCCTGACTGGACAGGGGTCTAACTATGGCTACACCTTC
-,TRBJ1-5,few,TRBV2,CASSEWHSNQPQHF,TGTGCCAGCAGTGAATGGCATTCGAATCAGCCCCAGCATTTT
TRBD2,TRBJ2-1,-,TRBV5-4,CASSLVTSGTYNEQFF,TGTGCCAGCAGCTTGGTTACTAGCGGGACTTACAATGAGCAGTTCTTC
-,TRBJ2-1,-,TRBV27,CASSTQGKLTYNEQFF,TGTGCCAGCAGTACACAGGGAAAACTTACCTACAATGAGCAGTTCTTC
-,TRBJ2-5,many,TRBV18,CASDNRGETQYF,TGTGCCAGCGACAACCGGGGAGAGACCCAGTACTTC
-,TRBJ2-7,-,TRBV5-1,CASSLSGSSYEQYF,TGCGCCAGCAGCCTTTCTGGGAGCTCCTACGAGCAGTACTTC
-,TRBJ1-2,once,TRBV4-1,CASSQGPTGDYGYTF,TGCGCCAGCAGCCAGGGCCCCACAGGTGATTATGGCTACACCTTC